Only a few counts were recorded for the clone carrying this TCR beta chain. As yet, its antigen is unknown. This sample was included in a study of beta chain features in type 1 diabetes. Study-level findings and limits: Patients' naive, central memory and Treg TCRB repertoires seemed closer to one another than those of healthy donors. Fewer insertions but more deletions were seen at VDJ junctions in type 1 diabetes patients. In every one of the four CD4+ subsets, TCRB CDR3s were moderately but significantly shorter in Type 1 diabetes patients.

Only one heparinised blood draw was taken per donor, and its volume averaged about 120 mL. Since all of the isolated RNA was reverse transcribed, expressed TCRB transcripts were what got sequenced. TCRdb's copy holds only in-frame clones and misses some; the assay was immunoSEQ multiplex PCR. The sample lists 250,000 to 300,000 clones; approximately 25% were seen once. The V end lost 2 bases, the J end lost 4 bases, and 3 bases lay between the germline ends. This CDR3 has 11 amino acids. The V gene's germline CDR1 is MNHEY and CDR2 SVGAGI. The sample comprised naive CD4+ T cells from blood. The sequence was collected from a woman aged 25 to 45 with type 1 diabetes. V and J are TRBV6-5 and TRBJ2-7; no firm D call. The CDR3: CASSYLYEQYF. The CDR3 region has the DNA TGTGCCAGCAGTTACCTTTACGAGCAGTACTTC.